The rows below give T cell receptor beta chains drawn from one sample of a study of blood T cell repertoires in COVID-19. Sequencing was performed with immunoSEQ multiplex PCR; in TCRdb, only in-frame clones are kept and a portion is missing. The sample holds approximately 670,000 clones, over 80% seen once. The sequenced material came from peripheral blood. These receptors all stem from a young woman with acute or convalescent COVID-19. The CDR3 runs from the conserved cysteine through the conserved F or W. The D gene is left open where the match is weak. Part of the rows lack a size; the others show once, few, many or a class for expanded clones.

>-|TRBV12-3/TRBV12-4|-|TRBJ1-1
CASSYTLAEAFF
TGTGCCAGCAGCTATACATTAGCCGAAGCTTTCTTT
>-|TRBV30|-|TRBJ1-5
CAWRGQSNQPQHF
TGTGCCTGGAGGGGACAAAGCAATCAGCCCCAGCATTTT
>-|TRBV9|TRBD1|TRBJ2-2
CASSRRTGDTGELFF
TGTGCCAGCAGCCGAAGGACAGGAGACACCGGGGAGCTGTTTTTT
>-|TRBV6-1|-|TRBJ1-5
CASSESRGRNQPQHF
TGTGCCAGCAGTGAGTCCAGGGGCCGCAATCAGCCCCAGCATTTT
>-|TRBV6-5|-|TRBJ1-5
CASRVDSSYQPQHF
TGTGCCAGCAGGGTGGACAGTTCCTATCAGCCCCAGCATTTT
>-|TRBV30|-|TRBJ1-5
CACGGEEQPQHF
TGTGCCTGTGGAGGGGAAGAACAGCCCCAGCATTTT
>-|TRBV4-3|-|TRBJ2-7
CASSQDLEVFRYEQYF
TGCGCCAGCAGCCAAGATCTGGAGGTTTTCAGGTACGAGCAGTACTTC
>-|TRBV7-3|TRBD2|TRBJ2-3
CASSYGRHRYSTDTQYF
TGTGCCAGCAGCTACGGGAGGCACCGCTATAGCACAGATACGCAGTATTTT
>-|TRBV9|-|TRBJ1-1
CASSPDMGRAGEAFF
TGTGCCAGCAGCCCAGATATGGGAAGGGCGGGTGAAGCTTTCTTT
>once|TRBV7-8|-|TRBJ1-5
CASSFRGDQPQHF
TGTGCCAGCAGCTTTAGGGGCGATCAGCCCCAGCATTTT
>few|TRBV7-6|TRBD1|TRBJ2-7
CASSLGDREFSEQYF
TGTGCCAGCAGCTTAGGGGACAGGGAGTTCTCCGAGCAGTACTTC
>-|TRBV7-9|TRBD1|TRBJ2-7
CASSFYTGTGTSGEQYF
TGTGCCAGCAGCTTTTACACCGGGACAGGGACGTCCGGCGAGCAGTACTTC
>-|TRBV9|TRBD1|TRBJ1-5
CASSAGTAPNQPQHF
TGTGCCAGCAGCGCCGGGACAGCTCCTAATCAGCCCCAGCATTTT
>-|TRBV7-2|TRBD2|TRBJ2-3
CASSLAPTSGGLDTQYF
TGTGCCAGCAGCTTAGCCCCTACTAGCGGGGGGTTGGATACGCAGTATTTT
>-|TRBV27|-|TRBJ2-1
CASSFERAYNEQFF
TGTGCCAGCAGTTTTGAGCGGGCCTACAATGAGCAGTTCTTC
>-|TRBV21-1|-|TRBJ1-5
CASSPQAGEPTYSNQPQHF
TGTGCCAGCAGCCCACAAGCGGGAGAACCCACCTATAGCAATCAGCCCCAGCATTTT
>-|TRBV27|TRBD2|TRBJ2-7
CASTPFGVERGGFEQYF
TGTGCCAGCACCCCCTTTGGTGTCGAGCGGGGGGGCTTCGAGCAGTACTTC
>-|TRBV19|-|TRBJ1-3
CASSMRGTRAGNTIYF
TGTGCCAGTAGTATGCGAGGAACCCGCGCTGGAAACACCATATATTTT
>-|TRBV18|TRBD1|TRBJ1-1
CASSPNRGIATEAFF
TGTGCCAGCTCACCAAACAGGGGCATCGCCACTGAAGCTTTCTTT
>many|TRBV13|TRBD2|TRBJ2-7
CASSLPGGSYEQYF
TGTGCCAGCAGCTTACCGGGAGGCTCCTACGAGCAGTACTTC
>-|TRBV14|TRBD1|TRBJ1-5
CASRQGRECNQPQHF
TGTGCCAGCCGACAGGGAAGGGAATGCAATCAGCCCCAGCATTTT
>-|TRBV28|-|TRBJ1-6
CASSHGQPYNSPLHF
TGTGCCAGCAGCCATGGACAGCCGTATAATTCACCCCTCCACTTT
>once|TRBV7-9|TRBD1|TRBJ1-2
CASSRTGDGYTF
TGTGCCAGCAGTCGGACAGGGGATGGCTACACCTTC
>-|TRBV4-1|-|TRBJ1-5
CASSQANQPQHF
TGCGCCAGCAGCCAAGCGAATCAGCCCCAGCATTTT
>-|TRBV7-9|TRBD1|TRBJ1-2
CASRMGDRRQSGGYTF
TGTGCCAGCAGAATGGGGGACAGGAGGCAAAGCGGAGGCTACACCTTC
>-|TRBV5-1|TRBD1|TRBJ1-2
CASTSGQGLNIYGYTF
TGCGCCAGCACCTCAGGACAGGGCCTTAATATCTATGGCTACACCTTC
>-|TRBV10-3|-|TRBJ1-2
CAISDVGLGAGYTF
TGTGCCATCAGTGACGTTGGCTTGGGGGCTGGCTACACCTTC